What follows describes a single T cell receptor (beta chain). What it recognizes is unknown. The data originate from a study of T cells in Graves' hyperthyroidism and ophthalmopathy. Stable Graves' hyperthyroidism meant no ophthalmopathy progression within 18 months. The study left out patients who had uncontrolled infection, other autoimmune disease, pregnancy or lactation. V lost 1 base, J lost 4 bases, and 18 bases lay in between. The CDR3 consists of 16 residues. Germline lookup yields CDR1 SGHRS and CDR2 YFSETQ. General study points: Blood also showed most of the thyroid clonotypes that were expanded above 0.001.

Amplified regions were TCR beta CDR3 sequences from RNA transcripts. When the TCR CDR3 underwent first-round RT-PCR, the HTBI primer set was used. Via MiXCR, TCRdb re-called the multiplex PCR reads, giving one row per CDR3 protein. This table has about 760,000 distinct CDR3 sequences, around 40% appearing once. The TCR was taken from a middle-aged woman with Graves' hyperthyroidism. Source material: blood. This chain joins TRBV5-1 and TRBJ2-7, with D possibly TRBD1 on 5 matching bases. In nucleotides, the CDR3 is TGCGCCAGCAGCTTGTCCCCAGGGATGATCGGGTACGAGCAGTACTTC. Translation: CASSLSPGMIGYEQYF.